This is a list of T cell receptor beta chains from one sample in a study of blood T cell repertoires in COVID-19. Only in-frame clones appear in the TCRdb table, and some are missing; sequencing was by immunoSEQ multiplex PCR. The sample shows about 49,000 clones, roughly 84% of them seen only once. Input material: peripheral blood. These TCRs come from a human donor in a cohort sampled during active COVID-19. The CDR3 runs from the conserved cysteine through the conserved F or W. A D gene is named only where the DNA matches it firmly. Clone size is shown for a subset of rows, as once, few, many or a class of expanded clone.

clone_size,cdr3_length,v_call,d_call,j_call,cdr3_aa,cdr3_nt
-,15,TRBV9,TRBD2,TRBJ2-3,CASSVSGTTTDTQYF,TGTGCCAGCAGCGTGTCCGGGACTACCACAGATACGCAGTATTTT
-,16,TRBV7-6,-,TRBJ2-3,CASSLLGGGTTDTQYF,TGTGCCAGCAGCTTATTGGGTGGCGGCACCACAGATACGCAGTATTTT
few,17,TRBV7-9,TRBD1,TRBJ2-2,CASSKGQGERYTGELFF,TGTGCCAGCAGCAAGGGACAGGGGGAACGTTACACCGGGGAGCTGTTTTTT
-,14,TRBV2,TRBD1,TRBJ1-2,CASRKQGGNYGYTF,TGTGCCAGCAGGAAACAGGGGGGGAACTATGGCTACACCTTC
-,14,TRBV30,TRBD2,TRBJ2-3,CAWSPGGGGDTQYF,TGTGCCTGGAGTCCGGGGGGGGGAGGTGATACGCAGTATTTT
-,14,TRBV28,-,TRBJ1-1,CASSSPPFFTEAFF,TGTGCCAGCAGCTCCCCCCCTTTTTTCACTGAAGCTTTCTTT
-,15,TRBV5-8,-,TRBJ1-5,CASSLGGGNNQPQHF,TGTGCCAGCAGCCTGGGGGGAGGAAACAATCAGCCCCAGCATTTT
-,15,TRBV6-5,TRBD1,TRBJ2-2,CASSSRDRNTGELFF,TGTGCCAGCAGTTCCCGGGACAGGAACACCGGGGAGCTGTTTTTT
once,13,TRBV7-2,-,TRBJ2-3,CASSTELTDTQYF,TGTGCCAGCAGCACAGAACTCACAGATACGCAGTATTTT
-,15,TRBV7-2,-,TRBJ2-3,CASSLFGVSTDTQYF,TGTGCCAGCAGCTTGTTTGGAGTCTCGACAGATACGCAGTATTTT
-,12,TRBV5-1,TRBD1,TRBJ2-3,CASSSQGNTQYF,TGCGCCAGCAGCTCACAGGGGAATACGCAGTATTTT
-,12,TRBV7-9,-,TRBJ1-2,CASSFSNYGYTF,TGTGCCAGCAGCTTCTCTAACTATGGCTACACCTTC
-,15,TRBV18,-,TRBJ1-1,CASSPRSTMNTEAFF,TGTGCCAGCTCACCAAGAAGCACGATGAACACTGAAGCTTTCTTT
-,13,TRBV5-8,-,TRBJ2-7,CASSSSHRDEQYF,TGTGCCAGCAGCTCTAGTCATCGGGACGAGCAGTACTTC
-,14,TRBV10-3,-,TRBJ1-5,CAISRTGGNQPQHF,TGTGCCATCAGTCGGACGGGAGGCAATCAGCCCCAGCATTTT
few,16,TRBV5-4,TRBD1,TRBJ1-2,CASSSGGTGDDYGYTF,TGTGCCAGCAGCTCAGGCGGGACAGGGGACGACTATGGCTACACCTTC
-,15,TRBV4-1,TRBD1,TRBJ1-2,CASSHGQGNNYGYTF,TGCGCCAGCAGCCACGGACAGGGGAATAACTATGGCTACACCTTC
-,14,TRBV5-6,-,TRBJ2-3,CASSLASGTDTQYF,TGTGCCAGCAGCTTGGCTAGCGGCACAGATACGCAGTATTTT